This T cell receptor beta chain stems from a study of CD8+ T cells in alopecia areata. Study overall: Those treated were given oral tofacitinib at 5 to 10 mg twice daily. Tofacitinib administration persisted for 6 to 18 months, succeeded by 6 months off drug. Findings and limits, study-wide: For lesional scalp, especially alopecia totalis/universalis, clonality was higher than in normal scalp.

V was clipped by 4 bases and J by 0 bases; unmatched bases: 2. The CDR3 runs 14 residues. Per germline, CDR1 GTSNPN and CDR2 SVGIG (reference sequence). cDNA serving as the sequencing template came from extracted, reverse transcribed RNA. TCRdb's copy holds only in-frame clones and misses some; the assay was immunoSEQ multiplex PCR. This table has approximately 210,000 clones, under 70% appearing once. A note on this clone: Antigen unknown.

Treatment noted: oral pan-JAK inhibitor, 5-10 mg twice daily. It was from alopecia areata patients that lesional scalp punch biopsies and peripheral blood were collected. The sequences come from CD4+ T cells sorted from blood, collected between weeks 43 and 45, from a patient treated with tofacitinib. This clonotype originated in a human donor with alopecia areata. The chain carries TRBV30 and TRBJ1-1, with TRBD1 matching over 10 bases. CDR3 sequence: CAWTGTGVNTEAFF. For the CDR3, the DNA is TGTGCCTGGACCGGGACAGGGGTGAACACTGAAGCTTTCTTT.